A selection of T cell receptor beta chains follows, all from one sample in a study of vaccination effects on CD4 cells after COVID-19. Which antigens these TCRs recognize remains unknown. The method was immunoSEQ multiplex PCR; TCRdb's version includes in-frame clones alone and lacks a portion of them. The repertoire holds about 26,000 clones, 78% seen once, with 16% in the top ten. Sample: CD4+ T cells from PBMCs cultured with HCoV-NL63 spike peptides, taken before COVID-19 vaccination. The source is a human donor who had a prior SARS-CoV-2 infection. Both conserved end residues are part of each CDR3. The D gene is left open where the match is weak. Rows give clone size only sometimes, using once, few, many, or a class for an expanded clone.

CDR3 length	clone size	V gene	D gene	J gene	CDR3 protein	CDR3 DNA
13	NA	TRBV29-1	NA	TRBJ1-4	CSVVAATNEKLFF	TGCAGCGTTGTGGCAGCAACTAATGAAAAACTGTTTTTT
15	NA	TRBV5-4	NA	TRBJ2-2	CASSLGGRNTGELFF	TGTGCCAGCAGCCTGGGAGGCCGTAACACCGGGGAGCTGTTTTTT
15	NA	TRBV5-1	TRBD1	TRBJ1-6	CASSLRTGDMTPLHF	TGCGCCAGCAGCTTGCGGACAGGCGACATGACACCCCTCCACTTT
16	NA	TRBV25-1	NA	TRBJ1-6	CASSEYRGEGNSPLHF	TGTGCCAGCAGTGAATACAGGGGTGAAGGGAATTCACCCCTCCACTTT
15	NA	TRBV7-2	NA	TRBJ2-5	CASSLAGANQETQYF	TGTGCCAGCAGCTTAGCGGGGGCTAACCAAGAGACCCAGTACTTC
16	NA	TRBV7-8	NA	TRBJ1-2	CASSLAEGRANYGYTF	TGTGCCAGCAGCTTAGCTGAGGGCAGAGCTAACTATGGCTACACCTTC
16	NA	TRBV13	NA	TRBJ2-1	CASSSQKGESYNEQFF	TGTGCCAGCAGCTCCCAGAAGGGGGAGTCCTACAATGAGCAGTTCTTC
12	NA	TRBV6-1	NA	TRBJ2-7	CASSESGYEQYF	TGTGCCAGCAGTGAAAGCGGATACGAGCAGTACTTC
13	NA	TRBV11-3	NA	TRBJ1-1	CASSFGGNTEAFF	TGTGCCAGCAGCTTTGGGGGGAACACTGAAGCTTTCTTT
13	NA	TRBV30	NA	TRBJ1-3	CAWSRGTGNTIYF	TGTGCCTGGAGTAGAGGGACTGGAAACACCATATATTTT
14	NA	TRBV5-4	NA	TRBJ1-6	CASSSDRDNSPLHF	TGTGCCAGCAGCTCAGACAGAGACAATTCACCCCTCCACTTT
22	NA	TRBV24-1	TRBD2	TRBJ2-7	CATTHQTFGGEGLAGGSYEQYF	TGTGCCACCACCCATCAAACATTTGGTGGCGAAGGACTAGCGGGTGGCTCCTACGAGCAGTACTTC
19	NA	TRBV27	TRBD2	TRBJ2-4	CASSRLALQEGQAKNIQYF	TGTGCCAGCAGCCGACTAGCGCTTCAAGAAGGGCAGGCCAAAAACATTCAGTACTTC
16	NA	TRBV9	TRBD2	TRBJ2-1	CASSVELAGGGREQFF	TGTGCCAGCAGCGTAGAACTAGCGGGAGGGGGTCGCGAGCAGTTCTTC
19	NA	TRBV5-5	TRBD1	TRBJ1-1	CASSFVTGPPESVNTEAFF	TGTGCCAGCAGCTTCGTGACAGGGCCCCCGGAGAGCGTGAACACTGAAGCTTTCTTT
14	NA	TRBV6-1	NA	TRBJ1-4	CASSEVPGSSKLFF	TGTGCCAGCAGTGAAGTTCCAGGGTCATCGAAACTGTTTTTT
19	NA	TRBV7-2	TRBD1	TRBJ1-2	CASSLTPIVTGGAYYGYTF	TGTGCCAGCAGCTTAACGCCTATAGTCACAGGGGGCGCTTACTATGGCTACACCTTC
16	NA	TRBV9	TRBD2	TRBJ2-2	CASSVVSGGSTGELFF	TGTGCCAGCAGCGTAGTGAGCGGGGGTTCCACCGGGGAGCTGTTTTTT
14	few	TRBV3-1/TRBV3-2	NA	TRBJ2-7	CASSQVFYANEQYF	TGTGCCAGCAGCCAAGTATTCTATGCCAACGAGCAGTACTTC
13	NA	TRBV6-5	NA	TRBJ1-2	CASSPSAYYGYTF	TGTGCCAGCAGTCCCTCGGCCTACTATGGCTACACCTTC
14	NA	TRBV9	NA	TRBJ1-1	CASSHPRQAHEAFF	TGTGCCAGCAGCCACCCCAGACAGGCACATGAAGCTTTCTTT
17	NA	TRBV7-2	NA	TRBJ2-7	CASSLGSGAGIPYEQYF	TGTGCCAGCAGCTTGGGTTCGGGTGCGGGAATTCCCTACGAGCAGTACTTC
13	NA	TRBV5-1	NA	TRBJ1-2	CASSLGGDRGYTF	TGCGCCAGCAGCCTGGGAGGGGATAGGGGCTACACCTTC
17	few	TRBV5-4	TRBD2	TRBJ2-3	CASSPPGGGPFTDTQYF	TGTGCCAGCAGCCCACCGGGAGGGGGACCTTTCACAGATACGCAGTATTTT
16	NA	TRBV12-5	NA	TRBJ2-2	CASGSTTSDGAGELFF	TGTGCTAGTGGTTCAACAACTAGTGACGGCGCCGGGGAGCTGTTTTTT
12	few	TRBV20-1	NA	TRBJ2-7	CSASIHSYEQYF	TGCAGTGCTAGTATCCATTCCTACGAGCAGTACTTC
15	NA	TRBV7-2	TRBD2	TRBJ2-1	CASSLDLAGYNEQFF	TGTGCCAGCAGCTTAGACTTAGCGGGCTACAATGAGCAGTTCTTC
14	NA	TRBV27	TRBD2	TRBJ2-1	CASNNGRSYNEQFF	TGTGCCAGCAATAACGGGAGGTCTTACAATGAGCAGTTCTTC
16	NA	TRBV7-9	TRBD1	TRBJ1-6	CASSPGAGGGNSPLHF	TGTGCCAGCAGCCCTGGGGCAGGGGGCGGTAATTCACCCCTCCACTTT
17	NA	TRBV5-1	TRBD1	TRBJ2-6	CASRRGSTTGRANVLTF	TGCGCCAGCAGAAGGGGGTCGACGACAGGGCGGGCCAACGTCCTGACTTTC
14	once	TRBV25-1	NA	TRBJ1-1	CASSVGGLNTEAFF	TGTGCCAGCAGTGTGGGGGGGCTTAACACTGAAGCTTTCTTT